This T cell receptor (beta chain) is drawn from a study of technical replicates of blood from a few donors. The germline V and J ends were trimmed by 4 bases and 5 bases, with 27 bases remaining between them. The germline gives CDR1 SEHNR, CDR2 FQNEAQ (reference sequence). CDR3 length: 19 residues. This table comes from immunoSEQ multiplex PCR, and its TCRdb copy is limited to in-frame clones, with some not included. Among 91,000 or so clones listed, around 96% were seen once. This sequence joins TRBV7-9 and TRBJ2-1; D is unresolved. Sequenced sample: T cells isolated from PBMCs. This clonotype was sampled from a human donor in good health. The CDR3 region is CASSSRNANLREVDNEQFF. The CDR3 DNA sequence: TGTGCCAGCAGCTCGAGAAATGCTAATCTACGTGAGGTCGACAATGAGCAGTTCTTC.